This TCR beta chain was documented in a study of Ad26.COV2.S vaccination and SARS-CoV-2 variants. For the study at large: Participants got Ad26.COV2.S intramuscularly, once or twice 56 days apart. General study points: TCR breadth and depth estimates may have understated total T cell responses.

Repertoires were generated with immunoSEQ multiplex PCR, while TCRdb's copy carries only in-frame clones and drops some. The sample shows 440,000 or so clones, 90% of them seen only once. Specified treatment: 15 to 20 received Ad26.COV2.S at low or high dose, single or two shots; about 5 received placebo; per-sample allocation not given. Samples were taken on day 63 after the first vaccine or placebo injection. It was Wuhan-strain SARS-CoV-2 spike that the Ad26 vaccine vector expressed. Points on this clone: No antigen is known for it.

This receptor was obtained from a person aged 18-65 years who received the Ad26.COV2.S COVID-19 vaccine or a placebo. Here the sequenced sample was peripheral blood, taken in a trial of Ad26.COV2.S vaccine versus placebo.

The chain's CDR3 is CASSLYPSGRRSTDTQYF. CDR3 DNA sequence: TGTGCCAGCAGCTTATATCCTAGCGGGAGGAGGAGCACAGATACGCAGTATTTT. The V gene is TRBV7-2, the J gene TRBJ2-3, with 11 bases matching TRBD2. Germline values: CDR1 SGHTA, CDR2 FQGNSA. The CDR3 has 18 residues. The J segment lost 0 bases and the V segment lost 2 bases, leaving 7 bases of the junction unmatched.